This T cell receptor (beta chain) was identified in a study of neurological immune-mediated disorders. Noted time point: longitudinal time-point 1 (baseline). It was from 2 million PBMCs stored at -80 C that the unsorted libraries were obtained. The cDNA came from 5'RACE with 10-nucleotide random UMIs. Each CDR3 protein is one row after TCRdb ran MiXCR on the 5' RACE reads. Among some 71,000 distinct CDR3 sequences listed, around 9.6% were seen once. This clonotype showed up many times. Its cognate antigen is unknown. Study conclusions and caveats: Multiple sclerosis, the disease with the least TCR clonal expansion, fell below healthy controls, whereas HTLV-1-associated myelopathy showed the most.

Looked up from germline, CDR1 is KGHDR and CDR2 is SFDVKD. The length of the CDR3 is 16 residues. The J segment lost 5 bases and the V segment lost 3 bases, leaving 11 bases of the junction unmatched. The J gene is TRBJ2-5, the V gene TRBV24-1; 7 bases map to TRBD1. The sample taken for sequencing was PBMCs. This TCR derives from a man aged 25-45 years in good health. The CDR3 DNA follows: TGTGCCACCAGTGATCCCACAGGGGTGGATTTGGAGACCCAGTACTTC. The encoded protein is CATSDPTGVDLETQYF.